The T cell receptor beta chain under discussion was sequenced for a study of cytomegalovirus exposure and HLA in healthy donors. Donors came from a validation cohort of some 130 subjects, distinct from the first 666-subject cohort. The study, taken as a whole, reports: Cytomegalovirus association was listed for around 180 TCR beta chains.

The CDR3 consists of 14 residues. Germline V gene sequence: CDR1 LGHNA, CDR2 YSLEER. The V end was cut by 5 bases, the J end by 6 bases, with 16 bases between. The method was immunoSEQ multiplex PCR; TCRdb's version includes in-frame clones alone and lacks a portion of them. The repertoire includes about 160,000 clones, less than 90% of them detected once, and roughly a tenth sits in the top ten. With respect to this clone: Its specificity is unknown.

This rearrangement joins TRBV4-3 to TRBJ1-2; D possibly corresponds to TRBD1 (6 bases). The origin of this receptor is a man aged 30 to 45 in good health and CMV-seropositive. The sequenced sample was PBMCs. The CDR3 spells CASSFHPRGDGYTF. DNA of the CDR3: TGCGCCAGCAGCTTCCACCCCAGGGGAGATGGCTACACCTTC.